This is a list of T cell receptor beta chains from one sample in a study of shared clonotypes between healthy human individuals. TCRdb keeps only in-frame clones here, not all; method: immunoSEQ multiplex PCR. The table lists 2 million to 2.5 million clones, more than 85% of them singletons, with 0.35% to 0.5% in the top ten. Material: naive CD4+ T cells from PBMCs. Source of these receptors: a man aged 18 to 29 in good health. Some clones in this sample may be carry-over from other donors' samples. Both conserved end residues are part of each CDR3. The order of the fields is J gene, D gene, clone size, V gene, CDR3 DNA, CDR3 protein. D genes are given only for firm matches. Where a row states a size, it is once, few, many or the class of an expanded clone; other rows omit it.

>TRBJ1-1|.|.|TRBV7-2
TGTGCCAGCAGCTTAATCAGAAGGGACACTGAAGCTTTCTTT
CASSLIRRDTEAFF
>TRBJ1-2|TRBD1|.|TRBV6-1
TGTGCCAGCAGCGTTACAGGGGATCATGGCTACACCTTC
CASSVTGDHGYTF
>TRBJ1-1|.|few|TRBV9
TGTGCCAGCAGCGTAATTGACGTGAACACTGAAGCTTTCTTT
CASSVIDVNTEAFF
>TRBJ2-7|.|.|TRBV5-1
TGCGCCAGCAGCTTGGTTCCGGACAGCGAGCAGTACTTC
CASSLVPDSEQYF
>TRBJ2-7|TRBD2|.|TRBV4-2
TGTGCCAGCAGCCAACCGGGACTAGCGAATCTGGACGAGCAGTACTTC
CASSQPGLANLDEQYF
>TRBJ2-1|.|.|TRBV7-2
TGTGCCAGCAGCTTCCAAAACTACAATGAGCAGTTCTTC
CASSFQNYNEQFF
>TRBJ1-5|TRBD1|.|TRBV19
TGTGCCACCCGGACAGGGAATCAGCCCCAGCATTTT
CATRTGNQPQHF
>TRBJ1-1|.|few|TRBV29-1
TGCAGCGTTGTATATGCTGAAGCTTTCTTT
CSVVYAEAFF
>TRBJ1-6|TRBD1|.|TRBV5-4
TGTGCCATCACAGGGGAGGGGGGGAATTCACCCCTCCACTTT
CAITGEGGNSPLHF
>TRBJ2-1|.|.|TRBV4-3
TGCGCCAGCAGAGCAAGCCATAAACTTGGCAATGAGCAGTTCTTC
CASRASHKLGNEQFF
>TRBJ1-2|TRBD1|.|TRBV5-4
TGTGCCAGCAGCGACAGGGGCTATGGCTACACCTTC
CASSDRGYGYTF
>TRBJ2-3|.|.|TRBV19
TGTGCCAGTAGTACCTCTGAGGGAGAGACAGATACGCAGTATTTT
CASSTSEGETDTQYF
>TRBJ1-5|TRBD1|once|TRBV2
TGTGCCAGCAGGACGGGACAGGTTGACAATCAGCCCCAGCATTTT
CASRTGQVDNQPQHF